This T cell receptor (beta chain) was captured in a study of vaccination and CD4 T cells after COVID-19. Whole-study context: Convalescent donors totaled six males and four females, including two who were Hispanic. Post-vaccine sample collection happened at a median of approximately 74 days after dose two, ranging 14 to 241. Study conclusions and caveats: Apart from involving relatively few convalescent patients, the work omitted early post-infection timepoints.

This sample's treatment: approximately 9-day PBMC culture with coronavirus spike peptide pools or control peptides (ViraFEST assay). PBMCs were cultured at around 2 million per well with approximately 9.4 IU/ml IL-2 and approximately 9.4 ug/ml peptide pools. Per germline, CDR1 KGHDR and CDR2 SFDVKD. The ends were cut back, 3 bases at V and 2 bases at J, with 7 bases in the middle. This CDR3 has 14 residues. Once obtained from cultured CD4+ T cells, the DNA was sequenced using the Oncomine TCR Beta short-read assay. In TCRdb, the PCR reads were re-called with MiXCR into one record per CDR3 protein. This sample has approximately 16,000 distinct CDR3 sequences, with nearly 75% found just once. This clonotype showed up just a few times. What it binds is unknown.

This sequence was found in a human donor who had recovered from COVID-19. The chain has TRBV24-1 and TRBJ1-5, with D uncertain. The sequenced material came from CD4+ T cells from blood, cultured in vitro. The CDR3 DNA sequence: TGTGCCACCAGTGATGTTCTTGGCAATCAGCCCCAGCATTTT. Protein product: CATSDVLGNQPQHF.